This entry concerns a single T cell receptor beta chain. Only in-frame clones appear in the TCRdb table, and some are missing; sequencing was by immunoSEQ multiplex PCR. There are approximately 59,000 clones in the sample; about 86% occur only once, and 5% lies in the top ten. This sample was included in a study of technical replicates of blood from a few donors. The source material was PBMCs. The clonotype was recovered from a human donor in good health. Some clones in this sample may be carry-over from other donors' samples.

CDR3 DNA: TGTGCCAGCAGCTTATCGCGGGAGGTCAATAAAGAGACCCAGTACTTC. As protein: CASSLSREVNKETQYF. The rearrangement joins TRBV7-6 to TRBJ2-5, with 8 bases fitting TRBD2. Germline CDR1 is SGHVS and CDR2 is FNYEAQ. CDR3 size: 16 residues. With V trimmed by 2 bases and J by 3 bases, 8 bases remained unmatched.